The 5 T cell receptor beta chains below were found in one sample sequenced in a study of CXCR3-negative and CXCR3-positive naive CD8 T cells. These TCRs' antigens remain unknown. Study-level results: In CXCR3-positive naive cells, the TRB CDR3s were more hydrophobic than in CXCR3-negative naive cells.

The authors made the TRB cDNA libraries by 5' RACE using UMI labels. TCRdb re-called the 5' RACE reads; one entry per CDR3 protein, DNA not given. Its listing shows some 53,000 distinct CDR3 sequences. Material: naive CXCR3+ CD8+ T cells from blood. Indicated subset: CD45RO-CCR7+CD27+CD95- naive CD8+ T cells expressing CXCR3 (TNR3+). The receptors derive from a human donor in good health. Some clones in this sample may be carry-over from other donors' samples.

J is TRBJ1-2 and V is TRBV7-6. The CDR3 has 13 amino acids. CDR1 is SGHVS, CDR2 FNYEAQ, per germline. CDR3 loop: CASSGSVGYGYTF.

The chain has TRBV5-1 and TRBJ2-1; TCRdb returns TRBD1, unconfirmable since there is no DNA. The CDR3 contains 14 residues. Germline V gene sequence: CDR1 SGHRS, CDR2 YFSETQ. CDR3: CASSQASGSNEQFF.

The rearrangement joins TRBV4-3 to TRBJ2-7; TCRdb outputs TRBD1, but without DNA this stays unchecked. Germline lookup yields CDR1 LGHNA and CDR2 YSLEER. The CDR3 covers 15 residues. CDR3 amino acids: CASSQGRQGNYEQYF.

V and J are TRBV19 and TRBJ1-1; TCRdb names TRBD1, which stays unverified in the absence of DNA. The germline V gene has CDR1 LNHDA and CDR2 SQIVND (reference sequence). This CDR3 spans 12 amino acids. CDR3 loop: CASVRGNTEAFF.

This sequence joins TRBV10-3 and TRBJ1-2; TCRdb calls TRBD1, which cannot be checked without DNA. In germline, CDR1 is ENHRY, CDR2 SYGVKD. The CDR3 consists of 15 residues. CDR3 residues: CAISESAGGVYGYTF.